This TCR beta chain was captured by sequencing in a study of metastatic and nonmetastatic thyroid tumors. Overall study context: Samples came from malignant and benign thyroid patients, and repertoires were compared across blood and tumor or nodule tissue.

Concerning this clone itself: Its antigen is not known. At one end, the junction sequence differs from germline, possibly due to a read error.

Overall study findings and caveats: Reportedly, malignant thyroid tumors had significantly higher TCR beta diversity than benign nodules, in blood and tumor.

Authors' analysis steps: To classify distant metastasis in papillary thyroid cancer, a model was built from CDR3 differences across clinicopathological groups. TCRdb ran MiXCR on the PCR reads. The V and J calls come from TCRdb's annotation, not from the publication. This sample carries under 40,000 clones, approximately 16% of them seen once, and the ten largest clones take nearly 3.5%. Patients had received no treatment of any kind before thyroid surgery. Sample: blood. This receptor was obtained from a female donor with papillary thyroid cancer or a benign thyroid nodule (not recorded which). Some clones in this sample may be carry-over from other donors' samples.

This chain's CDR3 is CASRRWGRINHPQHF. In DNA form, the CDR3 reads TGTGCCAGCAGAAGGTGGGGCAGGATCAATCATCCCCAGCATTTT. The rearrangement uses TRBV7-2 and TRBJ1-5; D possibly corresponds to TRBD1 (5 bases). CDR1 SGHTA and CDR2 FQGNSA come from the germline V gene. This CDR3 comprises 15 residues.